This T cell receptor beta chain comes out of a study of post-analysis software for immune sequencing data. Study at large: Recorded disease courses covered relapsing-remitting, secondary progressive and progressive-relapsing multiple sclerosis. Some patients had no subtype annotation. Findings of the study overall: Among five TRBV segments more frequent in patients than controls were TRBV5-6, TRBV5-1 and TRBV20-1. People with multiple sclerosis had a significantly lower normalized Chao1 diversity than controls did. Strong co-clustering by F measure linked samples that shared a preparation batch.

This CDR3 spans 15 amino acids. Germline CDR1 and CDR2: DFQATT and SNEGSKA (reference sequence). V shed 0 bases and J shed 3 bases, with 14 bases lying between them. TCR beta cDNA libraries included unique molecular identifiers. Input of about 0.9 to 10 million T cells yielded hundreds of thousands of cDNA molecules. MiXCR, run by TCRdb on the PCR reads, gives a single entry per CDR3 protein. The repertoire holds 500,000 to 600,000 distinct CDR3 sequences, roughly 46% seen once, with approximately 1.7% in the top ten. This clonotype came up a few times. Antigen: not known. This rearrangement joins TRBV20-1 to TRBJ2-5, with unresolved D. Specimen: blood. This TCR came from a girl aged 10 to 17 with multiple sclerosis. CDR3 DNA: TGCAGTGCTAGAGATCCGGTTGTGGGTAAAGAGACCCAGTACTTC. It encodes CSARDPVVGKETQYF.